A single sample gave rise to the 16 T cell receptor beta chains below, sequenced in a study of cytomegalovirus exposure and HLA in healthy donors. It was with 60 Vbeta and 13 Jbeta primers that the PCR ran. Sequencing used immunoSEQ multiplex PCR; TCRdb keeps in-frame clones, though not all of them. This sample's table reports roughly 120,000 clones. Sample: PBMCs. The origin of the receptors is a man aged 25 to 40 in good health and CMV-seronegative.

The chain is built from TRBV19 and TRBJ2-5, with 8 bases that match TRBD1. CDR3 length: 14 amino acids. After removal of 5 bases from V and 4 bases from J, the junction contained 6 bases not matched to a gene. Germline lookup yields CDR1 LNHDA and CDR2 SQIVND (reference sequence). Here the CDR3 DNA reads TGTGCCAGTAGTGAGGACAGGGTGACAGAGACCCAGTACTTC. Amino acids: CASSEDRVTETQYF.

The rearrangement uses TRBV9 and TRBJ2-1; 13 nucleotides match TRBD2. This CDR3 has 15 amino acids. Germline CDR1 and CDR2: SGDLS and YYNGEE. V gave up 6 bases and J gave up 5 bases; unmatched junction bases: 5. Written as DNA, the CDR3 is TGTGCCAGCACCCGAGGGACTAGCGGGGACAATGAGCAGTTCTTC. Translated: CASTRGTSGDNEQFF.

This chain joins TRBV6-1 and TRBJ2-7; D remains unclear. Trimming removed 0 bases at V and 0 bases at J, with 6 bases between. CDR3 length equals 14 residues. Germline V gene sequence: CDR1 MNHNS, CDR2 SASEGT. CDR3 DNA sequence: TGTGCCAGCAGTGAAGCGGCGGTCTCCTACGAGCAGTACTTC. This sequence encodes CASSEAAVSYEQYF.

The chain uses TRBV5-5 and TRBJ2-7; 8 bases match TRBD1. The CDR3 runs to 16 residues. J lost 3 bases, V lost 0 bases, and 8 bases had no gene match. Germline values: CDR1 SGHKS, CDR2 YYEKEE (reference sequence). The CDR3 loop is CASSLGAGGAVYEQYF. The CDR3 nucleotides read TGTGCCAGCAGCTTGGGGGCAGGGGGCGCGGTCTACGAGCAGTACTTC.

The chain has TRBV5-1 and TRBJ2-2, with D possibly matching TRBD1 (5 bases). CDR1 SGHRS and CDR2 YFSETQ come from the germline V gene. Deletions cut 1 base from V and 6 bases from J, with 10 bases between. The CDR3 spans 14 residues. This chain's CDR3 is CASSLRQGSGELFF. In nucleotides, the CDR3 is TGCGCCAGCAGCTTGAGGCAGGGTTCCGGGGAGCTGTTTTTT.

In DNA form, the CDR3 reads TGTGCCAGCAGTATCGGGATGAACACTGAAGCTTTCTTT. Its protein is CASSIGMNTEAFF. V and J are TRBV2 and TRBJ1-1, with no clear D. CDR1 and CDR2 (germline): SNHLY, FYNNEI. The CDR3 extends over 13 amino acids. The germline V and J ends were trimmed by 5 bases and 0 bases, with 7 bases remaining between them.

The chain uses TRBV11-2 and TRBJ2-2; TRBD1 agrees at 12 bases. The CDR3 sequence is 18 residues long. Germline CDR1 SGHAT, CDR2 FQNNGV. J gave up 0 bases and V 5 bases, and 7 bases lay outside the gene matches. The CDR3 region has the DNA TGTGCCAGCAGCCCACCGGGACAGGGGGCTACGAACACCGGGGAGCTGTTTTTT. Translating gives CASSPPGQGATNTGELFF.

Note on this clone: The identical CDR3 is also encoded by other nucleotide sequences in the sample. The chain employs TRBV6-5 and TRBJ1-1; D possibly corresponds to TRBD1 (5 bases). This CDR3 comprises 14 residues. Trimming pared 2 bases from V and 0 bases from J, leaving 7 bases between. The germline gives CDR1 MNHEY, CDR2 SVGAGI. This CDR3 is CASSYQGLNTEAFF. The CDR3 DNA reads TGTGCCAGCAGTTACCAGGGTCTGAACACTGAAGCTTTCTTT.

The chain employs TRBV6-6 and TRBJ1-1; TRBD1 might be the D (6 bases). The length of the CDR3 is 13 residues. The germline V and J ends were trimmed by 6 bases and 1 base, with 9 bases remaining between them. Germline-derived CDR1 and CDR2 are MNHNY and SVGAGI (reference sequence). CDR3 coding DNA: TGTGCCAGCAGCACAGGGCCGAACACTGAAGCTTTCTTT. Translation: CASSTGPNTEAFF.

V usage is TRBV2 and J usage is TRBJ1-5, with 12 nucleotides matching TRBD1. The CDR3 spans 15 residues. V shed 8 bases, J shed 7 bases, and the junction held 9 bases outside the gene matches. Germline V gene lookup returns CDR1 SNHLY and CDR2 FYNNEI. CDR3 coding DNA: TGTGCCAGCGGCCGGGACAGGGGGCAGGAACAGCCCCAGCATTTT. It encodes CASGRDRGQEQPQHF.

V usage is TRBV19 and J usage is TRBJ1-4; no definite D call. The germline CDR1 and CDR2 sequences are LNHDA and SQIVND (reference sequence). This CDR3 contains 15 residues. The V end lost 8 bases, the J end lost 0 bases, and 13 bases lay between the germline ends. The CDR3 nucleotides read TGTGCCAGTCGGGAATATCGTGCAACTAATGAAAAACTGTTTTTT. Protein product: CASREYRATNEKLFF.

DNA of the CDR3: TGCGCCAGCAGCTTTCAGGGGGCGAACACCGGGGAGCTGTTTTTT. Translation gives CASSFQGANTGELFF. The rearrangement uses TRBV5-1 and TRBJ2-2; 7 bases line up with TRBD1. The CDR3 totals 15 residues. Looked up from germline, CDR1 is SGHRS and CDR2 is YFSETQ. The J segment lost 0 bases and the V segment lost 2 bases, leaving 1 base of the junction unmatched. The complete variable domain, with remaining parts taken from reference TRBV5-1 and TRBJ2-2, reads KAGVTQTPRYLIKTRGQQVTLSCSPISGHRSVSWYQQTPGQGLQFLFEYFSETQRNKGNFPGRFSGRQFSNSRSEMNVSTLELGDSALYLCASSFQGANTGELFFGEGSRLTVL.

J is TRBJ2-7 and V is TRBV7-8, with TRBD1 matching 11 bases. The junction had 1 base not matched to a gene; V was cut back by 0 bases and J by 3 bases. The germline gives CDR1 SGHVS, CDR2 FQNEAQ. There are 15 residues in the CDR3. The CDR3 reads CASSLAGTGGYEQYF. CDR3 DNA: TGTGCCAGCAGCTTAGCTGGGACAGGGGGCTACGAGCAGTACTTC.

Written as DNA, the CDR3 is TGCGCCAGCAGTTTCGGATACGGGGACAGACAAGAGACCCAGTACTTC. It translates to CASSFGYGDRQETQYF. This chain links TRBV5-1 with TRBJ2-5; 7 positions agree with TRBD1. V trimming: 5 bases; J trimming: 2 bases; junction bases outside the gene matches: 12. This CDR3 spans 16 amino acids. Germline V gene sequence: CDR1 SGHRS, CDR2 YFSETQ.

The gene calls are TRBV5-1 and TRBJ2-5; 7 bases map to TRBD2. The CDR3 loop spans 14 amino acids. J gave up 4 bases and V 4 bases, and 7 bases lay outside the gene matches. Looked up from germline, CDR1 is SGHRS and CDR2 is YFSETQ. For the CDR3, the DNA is TGCGCCAGCAGCCGCGCCGGGACTACAGAGACCCAGTACTTC. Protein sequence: CASSRAGTTETQYF.

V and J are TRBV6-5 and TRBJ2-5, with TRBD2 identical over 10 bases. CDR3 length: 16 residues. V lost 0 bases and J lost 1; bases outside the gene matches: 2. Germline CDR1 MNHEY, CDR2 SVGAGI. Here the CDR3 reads CASSYSRTSGQETQYF. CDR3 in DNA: TGTGCCAGCAGTTACTCTAGGACTAGCGGCCAAGAGACCCAGTACTTC.